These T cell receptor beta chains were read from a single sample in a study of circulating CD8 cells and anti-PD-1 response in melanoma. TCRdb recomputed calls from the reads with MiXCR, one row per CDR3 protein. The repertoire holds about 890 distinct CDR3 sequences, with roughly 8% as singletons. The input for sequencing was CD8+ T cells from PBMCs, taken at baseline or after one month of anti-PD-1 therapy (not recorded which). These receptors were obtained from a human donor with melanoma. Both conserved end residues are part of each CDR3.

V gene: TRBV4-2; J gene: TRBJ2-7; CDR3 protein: CASGRGGPAEQYF
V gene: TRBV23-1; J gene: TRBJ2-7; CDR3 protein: CASSQWGSRPYEQYF
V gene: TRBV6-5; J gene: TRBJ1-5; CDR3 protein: CASSYSRGGNQPQHF
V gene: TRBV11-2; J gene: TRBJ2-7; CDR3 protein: CASRGKQGIFAYEQYF
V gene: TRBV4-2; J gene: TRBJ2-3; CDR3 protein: CASSQTVGEADTQYF
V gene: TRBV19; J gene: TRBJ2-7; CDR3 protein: CASSIAGDYEQYF
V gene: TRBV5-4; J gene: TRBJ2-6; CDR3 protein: CASSSGTTGANVLTF
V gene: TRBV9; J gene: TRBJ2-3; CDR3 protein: CASSVGQGYSDTQYF
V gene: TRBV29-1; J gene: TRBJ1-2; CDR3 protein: CSVEGATAGAREGYTF
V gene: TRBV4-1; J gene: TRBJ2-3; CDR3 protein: CASSPFAGTTDTQYF
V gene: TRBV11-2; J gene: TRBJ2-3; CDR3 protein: CASSSSGERQYF
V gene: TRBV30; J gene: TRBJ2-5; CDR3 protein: CAWRDGRGTQYF
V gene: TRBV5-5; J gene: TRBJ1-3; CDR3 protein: CASSLTASGNTIYF
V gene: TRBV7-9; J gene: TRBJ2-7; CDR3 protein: CASSPDRGSLSYEQYF
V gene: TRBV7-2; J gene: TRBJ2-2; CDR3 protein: CASSLGLAGGDTGELFF
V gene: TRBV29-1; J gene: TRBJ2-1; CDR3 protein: CSALRDRGQNEQFF
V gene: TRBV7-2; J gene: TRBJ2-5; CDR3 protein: CASSLALAAPGTQYF
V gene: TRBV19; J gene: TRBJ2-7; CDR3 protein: CASSRDTDYEQYF
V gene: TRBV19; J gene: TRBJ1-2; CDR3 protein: CASSTRVRDRDGYTF
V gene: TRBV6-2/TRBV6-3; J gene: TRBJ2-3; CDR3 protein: CASSYSPGDYQLTDTQYF
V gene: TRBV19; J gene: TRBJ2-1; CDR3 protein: CASSIDSGGPYNEQFF
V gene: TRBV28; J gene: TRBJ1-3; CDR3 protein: CASSPASSGNTIYF
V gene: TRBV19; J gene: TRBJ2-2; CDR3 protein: CASSHRAANTGELFF
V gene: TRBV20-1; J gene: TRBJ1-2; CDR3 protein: CSATADVTGGYTF
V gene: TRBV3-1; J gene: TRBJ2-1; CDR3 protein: CASSQGSLAGYNEQFF
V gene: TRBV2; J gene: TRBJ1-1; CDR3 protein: CASRSGTGGRGTEAFF
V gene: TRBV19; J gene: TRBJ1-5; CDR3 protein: CASSFRQLDQPQHF
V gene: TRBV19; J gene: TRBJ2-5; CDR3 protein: CASGGHIGRAQYF
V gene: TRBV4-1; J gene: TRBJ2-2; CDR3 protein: CASSLRTGELFF
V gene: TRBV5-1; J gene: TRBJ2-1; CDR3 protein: CASSLEVAGSYDEQFF
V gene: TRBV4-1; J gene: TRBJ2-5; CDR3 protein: CASSQDRTFQETQYF
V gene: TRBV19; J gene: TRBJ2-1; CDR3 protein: CASSGGQVNEQFF
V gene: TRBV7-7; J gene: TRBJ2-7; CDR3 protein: CASSLGTSTSYEQYF
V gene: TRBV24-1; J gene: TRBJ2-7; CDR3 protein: CATSLQGSHEQYF
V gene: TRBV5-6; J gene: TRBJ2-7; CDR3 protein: CASSLDRIGGQYF
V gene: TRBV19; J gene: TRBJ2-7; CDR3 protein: CASSITGGIYEQYF
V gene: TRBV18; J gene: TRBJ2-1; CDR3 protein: CASSSGGPDAEQFF
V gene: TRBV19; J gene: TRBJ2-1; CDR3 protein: CASSKMNEQFF
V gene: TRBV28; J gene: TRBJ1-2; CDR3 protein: CASSFSRSGYYGYTF
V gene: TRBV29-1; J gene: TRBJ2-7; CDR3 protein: CSVVYGQEQYF
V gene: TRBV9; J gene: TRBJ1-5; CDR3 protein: CASSRDSSNQPQHF
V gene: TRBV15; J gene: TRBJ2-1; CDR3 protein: CATSTPRLADEQFF
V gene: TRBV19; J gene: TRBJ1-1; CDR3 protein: CASRHQGLDTEAFF
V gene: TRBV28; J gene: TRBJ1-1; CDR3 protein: CASTPTVDRDTEAFF
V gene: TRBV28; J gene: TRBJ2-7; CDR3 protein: CASSFRDWLYEQYF
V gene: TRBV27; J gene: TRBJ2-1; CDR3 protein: CASSLLGGEQFF
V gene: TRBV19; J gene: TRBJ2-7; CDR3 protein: CASSIDLFDRGEQYF
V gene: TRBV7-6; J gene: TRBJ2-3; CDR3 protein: CAGSKPTGTITDTQYF
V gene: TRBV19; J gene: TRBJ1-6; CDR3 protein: CASSIKGYGSPLHF
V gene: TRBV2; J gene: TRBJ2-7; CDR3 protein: CASSAMNRADEQYF
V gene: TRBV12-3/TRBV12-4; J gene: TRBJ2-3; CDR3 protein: CASSSPGLAGETTDTQYF
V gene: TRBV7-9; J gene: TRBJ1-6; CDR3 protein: CASSPPTGGNSPLHF